Listed below are T cell receptor beta chains from one sample, sequenced in a study of shared clonotypes between healthy human individuals. Produced via immunoSEQ multiplex PCR; TCRdb's table is partial and in-frame only. Counted here are over 2 million clones, around 90% occurring once; the ten biggest clones make up around 0.4%. Sample: naive CD4+ T cells from PBMCs. These receptors were obtained from a man aged 18 to 35 in good health. Some clones in this sample may be carry-over from other donors' samples. Each CDR3 is given with its conserved first and last residue. The D gene is left open where the match is weak. Not all rows give a size; the values are once, few, many and, for expanded clones, a class.

j_call	clone_size	cdr3_length	v_call	d_call	cdr3_aa	cdr3_nt
TRBJ1-5	NA	13	TRBV15	NA	CATSRELPQPQHF	TGTGCCACCAGCAGGGAGCTTCCCCAGCCCCAGCATTTT
TRBJ1-2	NA	17	TRBV7-9	TRBD1	CASSLGPGTGGNYGYTF	TGTGCCAGCAGCTTAGGTCCCGGGACAGGGGGGAACTATGGCTACACCTTC
TRBJ2-1	NA	15	TRBV6-1	NA	CASAAQPALHNEQFF	TGTGCCAGCGCCGCCCAGCCCGCACTACACAATGAGCAGTTCTTC
TRBJ1-5	NA	14	TRBV2	NA	CASTQGLGNQPQHF	TGTGCCAGCACTCAGGGGCTAGGCAATCAGCCCCAGCATTTT
TRBJ2-1	NA	17	TRBV18	NA	CASSPQPRASSYNEQFF	TGTGCCAGCTCACCACAGCCGAGGGCGAGCTCCTACAATGAGCAGTTCTTC
TRBJ1-3	NA	13	TRBV29-1	NA	CSVVDFSGNTIYF	TGCAGCGTTGTCGACTTTTCTGGAAACACCATATATTTT
TRBJ2-1	NA	12	TRBV6-4	NA	CASSGPGNEQFF	TGTGCCAGCAGTGGCCCGGGTAATGAGCAGTTCTTC
TRBJ2-1	NA	15	TRBV6-1	NA	CASSFGAYPLDEQFF	TGTGCCAGCAGTTTTGGGGCCTACCCCCTGGATGAGCAGTTCTTC
TRBJ2-1	NA	12	TRBV11-1	NA	CASSLSGFEQFF	TGTGCCAGCAGCTTATCGGGGTTTGAGCAGTTCTTC
TRBJ2-1	NA	15	TRBV5-1	TRBD2	CASKGTRGSYNEQFF	TGCGCCAGCAAAGGGACTAGGGGATCCTACAATGAGCAGTTCTTC
TRBJ1-1	NA	14	TRBV7-3	NA	CASSPAGGRTEAFF	TGTGCCAGCAGCCCGGCGGGAGGGAGAACTGAAGCTTTCTTT
TRBJ1-5	NA	19	TRBV5-5	TRBD1	CASSLGPRDRGLSNQPQHF	TGTGCCAGCAGCTTGGGCCCCCGGGACAGGGGTCTTAGCAATCAGCCCCAGCATTTT
TRBJ2-1	NA	16	TRBV5-1	TRBD2	CASSLVASGNVREQFF	TGCGCCAGCAGCTTGGTCGCTAGCGGGAACGTGCGGGAGCAGTTCTTC
TRBJ2-1	once	16	TRBV5-1	TRBD1	CASSLGTGVRWNEQFF	TGCGCCAGCAGCTTGGGAACAGGGGTACGGTGGAATGAGCAGTTCTTC
TRBJ2-7	NA	14	TRBV28	TRBD1	CASSNRDRIYEQYF	TGTGCCAGCAGTAACCGGGACAGGATCTACGAGCAGTACTTC
TRBJ2-5	NA	14	TRBV10-3	NA	CAISETSYQETQYF	TGTGCCATCAGTGAGACTTCGTACCAAGAGACCCAGTACTTC
TRBJ2-7	once	14	TRBV11-2	NA	CASSLSFPGYEQYF	TGTGCCAGCAGCTTATCCTTCCCAGGTTACGAGCAGTACTTC
TRBJ1-5	NA	16	TRBV18	TRBD1	CASSLRGQGLGQPQHF	TGTGCCAGCTCACTACGTGGACAGGGGTTAGGTCAGCCCCAGCATTTT
TRBJ1-1	NA	14	TRBV7-2	NA	CASRPATMNTEAFF	TGTGCCAGCCGGCCAGCAACCATGAACACTGAAGCTTTCTTT
TRBJ1-1	NA	14	TRBV30	NA	CAWSMQGRGSEAFF	TGTGCCTGGAGTATGCAGGGTCGAGGCTCTGAAGCTTTCTTT
TRBJ2-3	NA	14	TRBV11-2	NA	CASSKEGRPDTQYF	TGTGCCAGCAGCAAGGAGGGGCGTCCAGATACGCAGTATTTT
TRBJ1-4	NA	13	TRBV28	NA	CASRRGLVEKLFF	TGTGCCAGCAGGCGGGGACTTGTTGAAAAACTGTTTTTT
TRBJ2-2	few	14	TRBV5-1	NA	CASSTPGSGGELFF	TGCGCCAGCAGCACCCCGGGGTCGGGCGGGGAGCTGTTTTTT
TRBJ2-5	NA	16	TRBV4-2	NA	CASSQDGGTDRETQYF	TGTGCCAGCAGCCAAGATGGAGGGACAGATAGGGAGACCCAGTACTTC
TRBJ2-7	once	16	TRBV14	TRBD1	CASSQDGTGRSYEQYF	TGTGCCAGCAGCCAGGACGGGACAGGCCGCTCCTACGAGCAGTACTTC
TRBJ2-7	NA	14	TRBV11-2	TRBD2	CASSLTSPGNEQYF	TGTGCCAGCAGCTTGACTAGCCCAGGAAACGAGCAGTACTTC
TRBJ2-7	NA	12	TRBV7-6	NA	CASSLNPYEQYF	TGTGCCAGCAGCTTGAACCCCTACGAGCAGTACTTC
TRBJ1-6	NA	17	TRBV28	NA	CASSSQYGQRNNSPLHF	TGTGCCAGCAGCTCTCAGTACGGACAGCGAAATAATTCACCCCTCCACTTT
TRBJ2-7	NA	14	TRBV2	TRBD1	CASRPGTVSYEQYF	TGTGCCAGCAGACCCGGGACAGTATCCTACGAGCAGTACTTC
TRBJ2-3	NA	14	TRBV4-2	NA	CASRLQVSTDTQYF	TGTGCCAGCAGGCTACAGGTTAGCACAGATACGCAGTATTTT
TRBJ1-1	NA	14	TRBV6-5	NA	CASSYSRISTEAFF	TGTGCCAGCAGTTACTCGAGGATCTCTACTGAAGCTTTCTTT
TRBJ2-7	once	14	TRBV7-6	NA	CASSLGHASYEQYF	TGTGCCAGCAGCTTGGGACACGCATCCTACGAGCAGTACTTC
TRBJ2-7	NA	14	TRBV5-1	NA	CASSWAGSSYEQYF	TGCGCCAGCAGCTGGGCAGGGAGCTCCTACGAGCAGTACTTC
TRBJ2-5	NA	15	TRBV7-2	NA	CASSLGNSGPETQYF	TGTGCCAGCAGCTTGGGGAATAGTGGTCCAGAGACCCAGTACTTC
TRBJ1-2	NA	12	TRBV5-6	NA	CASSRDTSPYTF	TGTGCCAGCAGCAGGGACACGTCTCCGTACACCTTC
TRBJ1-1	NA	15	TRBV5-4	NA	CASSLPGTANTEAFF	TGTGCCAGCAGCTTGCCAGGGACGGCGAACACTGAAGCTTTCTTT
TRBJ2-3	NA	16	TRBV2	NA	CASSEEGSGFTDTQYF	TGTGCCAGCAGTGAAGAGGGTAGCGGATTCACAGATACGCAGTATTTT
TRBJ1-4	NA	12	TRBV27	NA	CASSFRGEKLFF	TGTGCCAGCAGTTTCCGCGGTGAAAAACTGTTTTTT
TRBJ2-7	NA	14	TRBV6-1	TRBD1	CASSVGGSEIEQYF	TGTGCCAGCAGTGTAGGGGGCTCAGAGATCGAGCAGTACTTC
TRBJ1-2	NA	15	TRBV6-1	NA	CASRLTRQTTYGYTF	TGTGCCAGCAGACTTACTCGACAGACGACCTATGGCTACACCTTC
TRBJ2-3	NA	14	TRBV15	TRBD2	CATRSGMGTDTQYF	TGTGCCACCCGTAGCGGGATGGGCACAGATACGCAGTATTTT
TRBJ2-7	NA	14	TRBV7-9	TRBD2	CASTLAGGNYEQYF	TGTGCCAGCACCCTCGCGGGGGGTAACTACGAGCAGTACTTC
TRBJ1-2	NA	13	TRBV7-9	TRBD1	CASSLTGFAGYTF	TGTGCCAGCAGCTTGACAGGGTTCGCTGGCTACACCTTC
TRBJ1-1	NA	14	TRBV15	NA	CATSVNTAGGRAFF	TGTGCCACCAGCGTCAATACAGCGGGGGGCAGGGCTTTCTTT
TRBJ1-1	NA	16	TRBV5-6	NA	CASSTQSSRIDAEAFF	TGTGCCAGCAGCACCCAAAGTAGTAGGATCGACGCTGAAGCTTTCTTT
TRBJ1-2	NA	16	TRBV30	NA	CAWRRGWGDHNYGYTF	TGTGCCTGGAGAAGAGGTTGGGGGGACCATAACTATGGCTACACCTTC
TRBJ2-7	once	14	TRBV6-1	TRBD1	CASSHRTGSYEQYF	TGTGCCAGCAGTCACCGGACAGGGTCCTACGAGCAGTACTTC
TRBJ2-1	NA	14	TRBV5-1	TRBD1	CASSLTDRGDEQFF	TGCGCCAGCAGCCTGACGGACAGGGGGGATGAGCAGTTCTTC
TRBJ1-1	NA	14	TRBV9	NA	CASSAGKGSTEAFF	TGTGCCAGCAGCGCCGGGAAAGGGAGCACTGAAGCTTTCTTT
TRBJ2-1	NA	15	TRBV5-1	TRBD2	CASSPTGGSYNEQFF	TGCGCCAGCAGCCCCACGGGGGGGTCCTACAATGAGCAGTTCTTC
TRBJ2-3	NA	15	TRBV7-3	NA	CASSLLANPTDTQYF	TGTGCCAGCAGCTTACTAGCGAATCCTACAGATACGCAGTATTTT